The 15 T cell receptor beta chains in this list originate from one sample, sequenced in a study of blood T cell repertoires in COVID-19. Only in-frame clones appear in the TCRdb table, and some are missing; sequencing was by immunoSEQ multiplex PCR. The sample consists of 330,000 or so clones, roughly 84% of them appearing once. The sample taken for sequencing was PBMCs or T cells enriched from blood (not recorded which). These receptors all stem from a woman between 25 and 40 years old who had recovered from COVID-19.

This chain links TRBV3-1 (or the pseudogene TRBV3-2) with TRBJ2-1; 7 bases fit TRBD2. The CDR3 is 17 amino acids. The V gene's germline CDR1 is LGHDT and CDR2 YNNKEL (reference sequence). The V and J ends lost 1 base and 6 bases, in that order; junction bases with no gene match: 12. The CDR3 spells CASSQVAGDWGTNEQFF. CDR3 DNA: TGTGCCAGCAGCCAAGTGGCGGGGGACTGGGGGACCAATGAGCAGTTCTTC.

The chain carries TRBV5-4 and TRBJ1-6, with TRBD1 identical over 10 bases. The germline V gene encodes CDR1 SGHNT and CDR2 YYREEE (reference sequence). The CDR3 loop spans 15 amino acids. V was clipped by 0 bases and J by 6 bases; unmatched bases: 0. The CDR3 DNA reads TGTGCCAGCAGCTTGGGGGACAGGGGTAATTCACCCCTCCACTTT. Its protein is CASSLGDRGNSPLHF.

The genes are TRBV13 and TRBJ2-3; D might be TRBD1 (5 bases). CDR3 length: 14 amino acids. Between the trimmed V and J ends, which lost 6 bases and 4 bases, there was a span of 14 bases. Germline CDR1 is PRHDT and CDR2 is FYEKMQ (reference sequence). The CDR3 loop is CASRRKGEADTQYF. CDR3 sequence (DNA): TGTGCCAGCAGGAGAAAAGGGGAAGCAGATACGCAGTATTTT.

This rearrangement joins TRBV18 to TRBJ2-1; TRBD1 aligns across 7 bases. The CDR3 spans 13 residues. Germline V gene lookup returns CDR1 KGHSH and CDR2 LQKENI. V shed 7 bases, J shed 9 bases, and the junction held 9 bases outside the gene matches. The DNA for the CDR3 is TGTGCCAGCTTACGACAGGGTGACGGTGAGCAGTTCTTC. Protein: CASLRQGDGEQFF.

Notes on this clone: This specimen includes other DNA sequences encoding the same CDR3. The genes are TRBV3-1 (or the pseudogene TRBV3-2) and TRBJ2-5; 7 nucleotides agree with TRBD2. With 0 bases clipped from V and 1 base from J, the junction kept 8 bases outside the gene matches. The CDR3 contains 17 residues. Germline V CDR1 and CDR2: LGHDT, YNNKEL (reference sequence). CDR3 loop: CASSQEVTAGSQETQYF. CDR3 nucleotides: TGTGCCAGCAGCCAAGAAGTCACAGCGGGAAGCCAAGAGACCCAGTACTTC.

V gene TRBV6-5 combines with J gene TRBJ1-2; 7 bases are shared with TRBD1. V was pared by 5 bases and J by 2 bases, with 2 bases of the junction left unmatched. Germline-derived CDR1 and CDR2 are MNHEY and SVGAGI. This CDR3 is built from 13 residues. CDR3 DNA sequence: TGTGCCAGCAGTATACAGGGGAACTATGGCTACACCTTC. Protein sequence: CASSIQGNYGYTF.

V usage is TRBV19 and J usage is TRBJ1-5, with 10 bases matching TRBD1. The CDR3 totals 15 residues. With 6 bases clipped from V and 7 bases from J, the junction kept 9 bases outside the gene matches. Germline-derived CDR1 and CDR2 are LNHDA and SQIVND (reference sequence). The CDR3 nucleotides are TGTGCCAGTAGGAGCCGGGACAGGGGTAGCCAGCCCCAGCATTTT. Translating gives CASRSRDRGSQPQHF.

The chain uses TRBV4-1 and TRBJ1-4; TRBD1 aligns across 7 bases. The CDR3 is 13 amino acids. V dropped 9 bases and J dropped 4; count of bases not matched to a gene: 5. CDR1 is MGHRA and CDR2 is YSYEKL in the germline V gene. In DNA form, the CDR3 reads TGCGCCAGTCGGACAGGACTTAATGAAAAACTGTTTTTT. It translates to CASRTGLNEKLFF.

The rearrangement joins TRBV18 to TRBJ1-4; D gene uncertain. The CDR3 has 15 residues. V was shortened by 6 bases and J by 0 bases, with 11 bases between the two germline ends. Germline lookup yields CDR1 KGHSH and CDR2 LQKENI. This chain's CDR3 is CASSAGRATNEKLFF. As DNA, the CDR3 is TGTGCCAGCTCGGCCGGGCGGGCAACTAATGAAAAACTGTTTTTT. Combining the CDR3 with reference TRBV18 and TRBJ1-4 gives the whole variable domain NAGVMQNPRHLVRRRGQEARLRCSPMKGHSHVYWYRQLPEEGLKFMVYLQKENIIDESGMPKERFSAEFPKEGPSILRIQQVVRGDSAAYFCASSAGRATNEKLFFGSGTQLSVL.

The rearrangement joins TRBV12-3 or TRBV12-4 to TRBJ2-5; D remains ambiguous. V gave up 6 bases and J gave up 4 bases, with 9 bases separating them. This CDR3 has 12 amino acids. The CDR3 protein is CASSTYGETQYF. The CDR3 DNA reads as TGTGCCAGCAGCACCTATGGAGAGACCCAGTACTTC.

This clone was detected once. This chain connects TRBV3-1 (or the pseudogene TRBV3-2) to TRBJ2-7; D is unresolved. CDR1 is LGHDT, CDR2 YNNKEL, per germline (reference sequence). CDR3 size: 14 residues. Trimming removed 1 base from V and 5 bases from J, with 12 bases in between. CDR3 region: CASSQAGSFDEQYF. CDR3 coding DNA: TGTGCCAGCAGCCAAGCTGGTAGCTTCGACGAGCAGTACTTC.

This clone showed up just once. V is TRBV5-1 and J is TRBJ2-6, with D possibly matching TRBD1 (6 bases). With 0 bases removed from V and 4 bases from J, the gap between germline ends came to 11 bases. Germline values: CDR1 SGHRS, CDR2 YFSETQ. The CDR3 is 16 residues long. The CDR3 DNA reads TGCGCCAGCAGCTTGGTGGGGGCAACGGGGGCCAACGTCCTGACTTTC. It is translated as CASSLVGATGANVLTF. The full variable domain, with the rest looked up from reference TRBV5-1 and TRBJ2-6, is KAGVTQTPRYLIKTRGQQVTLSCSPISGHRSVSWYQQTPGQGLQFLFEYFSETQRNKGNFPGRFSGRQFSNSRSEMNVSTLELGDSALYLCASSLVGATGANVLTFGAGSRLTVL.

V is TRBV6-4 and J is TRBJ1-2, with TRBD1 identical over 8 bases. Germline-derived CDR1 and CDR2 are MRHNA and SNTAGT. The CDR3 is made up of 15 amino acids. Unmatched junction bases numbered 8, after V lost 2 bases and J lost 6 bases. DNA for the CDR3: TGTGCCAGCAGTGACCATTTACAGGGGGGTCATGGCTACACCTTC. This translates into CASSDHLQGGHGYTF.

The V gene is TRBV4-1, the J gene TRBJ2-1; 10 positions match TRBD2. The CDR3 has 15 amino acids. Germline V gives CDR1 MGHRA, CDR2 YSYEKL. The J segment lost 5 bases and the V segment lost 2 bases, leaving 3 bases of the junction unmatched. The CDR3 is CASSQPSGGHNEQFF. The CDR3, as DNA: TGCGCCAGCAGCCAACCTAGCGGGGGTCACAATGAGCAGTTCTTC.

V gene TRBV7-9 combines with J gene TRBJ2-1, with D uncertain. Deletions cut 2 bases from V and 7 bases from J, with 9 bases between. Germline V CDR1 and CDR2: SEHNR, FQNEAQ (reference sequence). The CDR3 has 13 amino acids. The CDR3 sequence is CASSLTAPNEQFF. For the CDR3, the DNA is TGTGCCAGCAGCTTAACTGCCCCGAATGAGCAGTTCTTC.